This TCR beta chain derives from a study of T cells in Graves' hyperthyroidism and ophthalmopathy. Study observations and caveats: Most expanded thyroid clonotypes above 0.001 also appeared in blood.

Germline V lookup: CDR1 SQVTM, CDR2 ANQGSEA. Trimming cost V 6 bases and J 2 bases, with 13 bases left between them. The CDR3 loop spans 13 amino acids. Not enrolled were patients with uncontrolled infection, other autoimmune disease, pregnancy or lactation. Using RNA transcripts as the source, TCR beta CDR3 regions were amplified. Initially, a first-round RT-PCR of the TCR CDR3 employed the HTBI primer set. TCRdb processed the multiplex PCR reads anew with MiXCR; each CDR3 protein has one entry. The table shows roughly 500,000 distinct CDR3 sequences, with roughly a quarter occurring only once. For this clonotype: Its antigen is undetermined.

Sequenced sample: blood. The gene calls are TRBV29-1 and TRBJ2-5, with D perhaps given as TRBD1 or TRBD2 (5 bases each). The source of this sequence is a woman aged 25 to 39 with Graves' ophthalmopathy. The CDR3 reads CSVDRDGQETQYF. The CDR3 nucleotides are TGCAGCGTGGATCGGGACGGACAAGAGACCCAGTACTTC.